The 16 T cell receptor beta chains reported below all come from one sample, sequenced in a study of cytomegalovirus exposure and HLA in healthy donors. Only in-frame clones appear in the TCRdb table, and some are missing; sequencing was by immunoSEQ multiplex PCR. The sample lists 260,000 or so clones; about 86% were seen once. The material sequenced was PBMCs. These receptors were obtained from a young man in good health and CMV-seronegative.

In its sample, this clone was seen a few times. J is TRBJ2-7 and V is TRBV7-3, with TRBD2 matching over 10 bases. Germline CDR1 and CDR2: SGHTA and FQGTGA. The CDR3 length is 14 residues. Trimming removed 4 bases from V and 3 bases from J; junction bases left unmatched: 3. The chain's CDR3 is CASSSGLADYEQYF. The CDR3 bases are TGTGCCAGCAGCTCAGGACTAGCGGACTACGAGCAGTACTTC.

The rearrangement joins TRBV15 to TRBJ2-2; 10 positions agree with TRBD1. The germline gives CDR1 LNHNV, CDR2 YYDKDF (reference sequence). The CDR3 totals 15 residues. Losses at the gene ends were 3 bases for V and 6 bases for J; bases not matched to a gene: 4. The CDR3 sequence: CATSSGQGEAGELFF. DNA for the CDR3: TGTGCCACCAGCAGCGGACAGGGGGAAGCCGGGGAGCTGTTTTTT.

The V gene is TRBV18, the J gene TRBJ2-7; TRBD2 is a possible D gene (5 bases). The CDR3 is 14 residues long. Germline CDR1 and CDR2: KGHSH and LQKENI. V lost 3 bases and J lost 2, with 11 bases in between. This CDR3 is CASSPSGKPYEQYF. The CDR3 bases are TGTGCCAGCTCACCGTCGGGGAAACCCTACGAGCAGTACTTC.

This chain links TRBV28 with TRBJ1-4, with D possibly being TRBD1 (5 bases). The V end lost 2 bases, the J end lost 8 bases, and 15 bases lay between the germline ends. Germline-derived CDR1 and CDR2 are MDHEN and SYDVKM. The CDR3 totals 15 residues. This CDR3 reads CASSLALRVGEKLFF. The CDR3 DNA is TGTGCCAGCAGTTTAGCTCTCAGGGTAGGGGAAAAACTGTTTTTT.

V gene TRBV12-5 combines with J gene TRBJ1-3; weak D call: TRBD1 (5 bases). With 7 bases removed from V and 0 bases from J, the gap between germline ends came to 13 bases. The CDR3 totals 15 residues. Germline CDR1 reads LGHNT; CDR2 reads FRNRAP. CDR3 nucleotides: TGTGCTAGTGCGAAGGGGCAAAGCTCTGGAAACACCATATATTTT. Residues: CASAKGQSSGNTIYF.

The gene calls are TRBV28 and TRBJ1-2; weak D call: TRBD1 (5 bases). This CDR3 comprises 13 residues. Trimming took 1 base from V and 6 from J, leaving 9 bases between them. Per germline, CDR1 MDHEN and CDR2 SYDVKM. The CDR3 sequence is CASSLLGRDGYTF. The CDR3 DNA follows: TGTGCCAGCAGTTTATTGGGCAGGGATGGCTACACCTTC.

This CDR3 reads CASSLTGGMNTEAFF. DNA of the CDR3: TGTGCCAGCAGCCTGACAGGGGGCATGAACACTGAAGCTTTCTTT. The chain joins TRBV6-5 to TRBJ1-1; 10 bases line up with TRBD1. This CDR3 is built from 15 residues. V lost 6 bases and J lost 0; bases outside the gene matches: 4. The germline V gene encodes CDR1 MNHEY and CDR2 SVGAGI.

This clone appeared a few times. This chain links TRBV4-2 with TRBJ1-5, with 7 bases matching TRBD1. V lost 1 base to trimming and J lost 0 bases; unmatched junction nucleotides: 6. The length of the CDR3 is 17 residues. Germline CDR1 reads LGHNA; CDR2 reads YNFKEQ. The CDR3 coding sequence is TGTGCCAGCAGCCAAGGGGGACAGAGAGATAGCAATCAGCCCCAGCATTTT. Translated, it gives CASSQGGQRDSNQPQHF.

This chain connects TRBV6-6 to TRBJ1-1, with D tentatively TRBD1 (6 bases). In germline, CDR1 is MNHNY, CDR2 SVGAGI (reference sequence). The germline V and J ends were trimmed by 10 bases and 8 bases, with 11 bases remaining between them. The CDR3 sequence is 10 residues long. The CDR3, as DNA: TGTGCCACCGAGGGGGGGGAAGCTTTCTTT. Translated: CATEGGEAFF.

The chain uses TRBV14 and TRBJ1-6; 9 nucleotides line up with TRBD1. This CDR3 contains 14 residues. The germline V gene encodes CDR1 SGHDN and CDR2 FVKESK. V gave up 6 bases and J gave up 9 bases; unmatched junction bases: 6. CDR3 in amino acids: CASSPTGGSSPLHF. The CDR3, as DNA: TGTGCCAGCAGTCCGACAGGGGGTAGTTCACCCCTCCACTTT. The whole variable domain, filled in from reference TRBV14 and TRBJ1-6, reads EAGVTQFPSHSVIEKGQTVTLRCDPISGHDNLYWYRRVMGKEIKFLLHFVKESKQDESGMPNNRFLAERTGGTYSTLKVQPAELEDSGVYFCASSPTGGSSPLHFGNGTRLTVT.

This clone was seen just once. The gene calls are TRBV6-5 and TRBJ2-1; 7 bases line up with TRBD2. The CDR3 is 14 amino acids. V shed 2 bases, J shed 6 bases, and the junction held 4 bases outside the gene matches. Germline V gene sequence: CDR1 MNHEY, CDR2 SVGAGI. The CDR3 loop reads CASSYERGRNEQFF. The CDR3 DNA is TGTGCCAGCAGTTACGAGCGGGGACGCAATGAGCAGTTCTTC.

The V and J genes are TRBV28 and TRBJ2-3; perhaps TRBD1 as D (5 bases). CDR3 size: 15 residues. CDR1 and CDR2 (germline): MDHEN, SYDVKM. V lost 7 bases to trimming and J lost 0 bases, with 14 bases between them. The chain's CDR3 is CASIGSTASTDTQYF. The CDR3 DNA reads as TGTGCCAGCATAGGGTCGACAGCTAGCACAGATACGCAGTATTTT. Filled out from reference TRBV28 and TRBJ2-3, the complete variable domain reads DVKVTQSSRYLVKRTGEKVFLECVQDMDHENMFWYRQDPGLGLRLIYFSYDVKMKEKGDIPEGYSVSREKKERFSLILESASTNQTSMYLCASIGSTASTDTQYFGPGTRLTVL.

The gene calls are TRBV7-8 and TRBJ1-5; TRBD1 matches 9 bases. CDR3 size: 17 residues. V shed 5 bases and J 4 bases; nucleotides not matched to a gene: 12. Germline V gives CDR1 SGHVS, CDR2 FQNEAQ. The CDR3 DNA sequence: TGTGCCAGCAGCATCAGGACAGGGGCCCTGATTAATCAGCCCCAGCATTTT. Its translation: CASSIRTGALINQPQHF.

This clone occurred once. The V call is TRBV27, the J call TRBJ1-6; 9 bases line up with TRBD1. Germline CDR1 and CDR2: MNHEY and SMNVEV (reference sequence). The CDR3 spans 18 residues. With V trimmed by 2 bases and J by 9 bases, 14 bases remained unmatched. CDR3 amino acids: CASSLAYPDRGVRSPLHF. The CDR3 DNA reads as TGTGCCAGCAGTTTAGCTTATCCGGACAGGGGAGTGCGTTCACCCCTCCACTTT.

The chain's CDR3 is CASSGTAQGNTEAFF. As DNA, the CDR3 is TGTGCCAGCAGCGGAACAGCGCAGGGTAACACTGAAGCTTTCTTT. The gene calls are TRBV7-9 and TRBJ1-1, with TRBD1 as a possible D gene (5 bases). Germline V gene data show CDR1 as SEHNR and CDR2 as FQNEAQ (reference sequence). The CDR3 is 15 amino acids. Trimming shortened V by 5 bases and J by 2 bases, and 15 bases separated the two germline ends.

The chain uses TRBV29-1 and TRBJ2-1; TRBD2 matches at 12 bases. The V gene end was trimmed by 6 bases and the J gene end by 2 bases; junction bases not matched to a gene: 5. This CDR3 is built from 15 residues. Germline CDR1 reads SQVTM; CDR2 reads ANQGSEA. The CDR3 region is CSVASGGATYNEQFF. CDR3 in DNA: TGCAGCGTGGCTAGCGGGGGGGCCACCTACAATGAGCAGTTCTTC.